The rows below give T cell receptor beta chains drawn from one sample of a study of blood T cell repertoires in COVID-19. Produced via immunoSEQ multiplex PCR; TCRdb's table is partial and in-frame only. The sample includes around 230,000 clones, approximately 78% seen only once; the top ten take 9.5% to 15%. The sequenced sample was peripheral blood. The receptor source for this set is an older woman with active or convalescent COVID-19. CDR3s include the opening cysteine and the closing phenylalanine or tryptophan. The size of a clone is reported for some rows only, either as once, few or many, or as a class for expanded clones.

clone_size v_call cdr3_aa
. TRBV19 CASSPLGGRAEAFF
. TRBV20-1 CSASDGGTYEQYF
few TRBV7-2 CASSPTGNEQYF
. TRBV4-3 CASSQVSSGGYTGELFF
. TRBV5-6 CASRGTGGAYGYTF
. TRBV19 CASSIGGSGYGYTF
. TRBV11-2 CASSLGLGATGELFF
few TRBV23-1 CASSQCAGNTEAFF
once TRBV9 CASSVLGDNEQFF
. TRBV18 CASSPQEHRGTEAFF
. TRBV18 CASSPGASNVLTF
. TRBV7-8 CASSLTETTEAFF
. TRBV6-2/TRBV6-3 CASSYGAMNTEAFF
. TRBV6-6 CASSRAGGQTYNSPLHF
. TRBV19 CASRTGTGGHEQYF
. TRBV5-6 CASSFGTGGVEQYF
few TRBV7-6 CASSLADSYNEQFF
. TRBV7-3 CASSPDPAETQYF
. TRBV12-3/TRBV12-4 CASSQGPAGGYTF